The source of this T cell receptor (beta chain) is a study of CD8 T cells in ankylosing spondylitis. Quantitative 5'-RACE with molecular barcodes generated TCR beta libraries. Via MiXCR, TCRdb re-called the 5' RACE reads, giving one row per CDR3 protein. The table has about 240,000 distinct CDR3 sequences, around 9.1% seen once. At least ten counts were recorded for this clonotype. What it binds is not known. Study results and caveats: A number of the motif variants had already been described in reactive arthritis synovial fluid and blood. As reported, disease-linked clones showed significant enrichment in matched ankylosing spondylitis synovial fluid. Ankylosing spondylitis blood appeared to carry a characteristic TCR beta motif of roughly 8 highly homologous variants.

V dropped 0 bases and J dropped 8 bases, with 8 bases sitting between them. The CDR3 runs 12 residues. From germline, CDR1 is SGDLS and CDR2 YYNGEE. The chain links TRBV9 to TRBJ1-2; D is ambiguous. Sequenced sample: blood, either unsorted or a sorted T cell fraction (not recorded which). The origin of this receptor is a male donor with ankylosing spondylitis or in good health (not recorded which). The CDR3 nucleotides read TGTGCCAGCAGCGTAGTGGGCGACGGCTACACCTTC. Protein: CASSVVGDGYTF.